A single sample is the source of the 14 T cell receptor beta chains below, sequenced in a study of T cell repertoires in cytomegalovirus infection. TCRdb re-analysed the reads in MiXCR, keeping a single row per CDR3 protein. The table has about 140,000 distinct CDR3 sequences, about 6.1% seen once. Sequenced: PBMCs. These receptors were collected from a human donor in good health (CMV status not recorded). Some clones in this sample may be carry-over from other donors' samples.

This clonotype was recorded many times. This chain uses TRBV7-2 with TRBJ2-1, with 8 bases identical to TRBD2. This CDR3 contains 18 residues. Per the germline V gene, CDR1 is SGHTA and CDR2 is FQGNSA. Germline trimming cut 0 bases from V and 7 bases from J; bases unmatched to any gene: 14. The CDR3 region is CASSLAAGGAIGGNEQFF. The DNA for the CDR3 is TGTGCCAGCAGCTTAGCGGCCGGGGGGGCAATCGGTGGTAATGAGCAGTTCTTC.

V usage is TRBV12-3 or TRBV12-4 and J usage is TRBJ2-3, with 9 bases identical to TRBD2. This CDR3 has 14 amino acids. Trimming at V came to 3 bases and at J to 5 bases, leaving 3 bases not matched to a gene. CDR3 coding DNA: TGTGCCAGCAGTTTCGGTAGCGGGGGAGATACGCAGTATTTT. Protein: CASSFGSGGDTQYF.

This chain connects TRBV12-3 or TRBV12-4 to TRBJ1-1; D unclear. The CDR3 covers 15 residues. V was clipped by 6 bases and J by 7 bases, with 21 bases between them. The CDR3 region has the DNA TGTGCCAGCAGCCGAACCCAGGTAGGGAGTGGTGAAGCTTTCTTT. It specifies CASSRTQVGSGEAFF.

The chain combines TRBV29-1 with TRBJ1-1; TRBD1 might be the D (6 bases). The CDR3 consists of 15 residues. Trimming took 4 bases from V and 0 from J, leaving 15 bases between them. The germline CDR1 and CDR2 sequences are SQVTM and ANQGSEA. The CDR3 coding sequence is TGCAGCGTTGTAAAAGGGGGGGGAGTGAACACTGAAGCTTTCTTT. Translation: CSVVKGGGVNTEAFF.

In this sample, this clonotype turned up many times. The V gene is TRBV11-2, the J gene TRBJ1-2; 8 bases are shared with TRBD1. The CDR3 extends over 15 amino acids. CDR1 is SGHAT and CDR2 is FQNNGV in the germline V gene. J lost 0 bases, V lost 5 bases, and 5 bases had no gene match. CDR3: CASSPGQATNYGYTF. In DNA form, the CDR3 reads TGTGCCAGCAGCCCGGGACAGGCAACTAACTATGGCTACACCTTC.

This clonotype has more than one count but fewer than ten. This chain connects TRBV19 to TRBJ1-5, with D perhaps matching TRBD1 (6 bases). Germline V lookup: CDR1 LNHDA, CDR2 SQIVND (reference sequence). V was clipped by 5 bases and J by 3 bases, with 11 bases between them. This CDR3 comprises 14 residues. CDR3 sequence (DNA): TGTGCCAGTAGTCAATGGGACAACAATCAGCCCCAGCATTTT. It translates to CASSQWDNNQPQHF.

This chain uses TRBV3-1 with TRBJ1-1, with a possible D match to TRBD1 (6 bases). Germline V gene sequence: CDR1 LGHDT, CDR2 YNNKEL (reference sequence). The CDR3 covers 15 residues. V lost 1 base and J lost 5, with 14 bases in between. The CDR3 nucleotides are TGTGCCAGCAGCCAAGCAAGGGGGGGTCGGACTGAAGCTTTCTTT. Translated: CASSQARGGRTEAFF.

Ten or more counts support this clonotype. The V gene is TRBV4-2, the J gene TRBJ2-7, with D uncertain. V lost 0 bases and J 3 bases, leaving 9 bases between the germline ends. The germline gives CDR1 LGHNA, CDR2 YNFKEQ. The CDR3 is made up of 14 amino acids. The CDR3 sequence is CASSQDHRSYEQYF. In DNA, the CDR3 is TGTGCCAGCAGCCAAGATCACAGAAGCTACGAGCAGTACTTC.

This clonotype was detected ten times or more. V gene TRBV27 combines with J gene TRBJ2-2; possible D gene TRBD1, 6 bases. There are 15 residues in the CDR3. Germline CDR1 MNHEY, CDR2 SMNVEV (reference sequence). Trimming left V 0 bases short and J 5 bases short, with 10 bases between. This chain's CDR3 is CASSLSQGGTGELFF. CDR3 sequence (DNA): TGTGCCAGCAGTTTATCACAGGGCGGGACCGGGGAGCTGTTTTTT.

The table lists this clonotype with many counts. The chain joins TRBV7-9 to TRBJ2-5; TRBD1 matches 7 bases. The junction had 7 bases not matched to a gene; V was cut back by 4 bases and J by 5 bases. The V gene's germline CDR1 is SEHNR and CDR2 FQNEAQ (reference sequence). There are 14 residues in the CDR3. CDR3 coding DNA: TGTGCCAGCAGCTCTCCGACAGGGCCGGAGACCCAGTACTTC. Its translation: CASSSPTGPETQYF.

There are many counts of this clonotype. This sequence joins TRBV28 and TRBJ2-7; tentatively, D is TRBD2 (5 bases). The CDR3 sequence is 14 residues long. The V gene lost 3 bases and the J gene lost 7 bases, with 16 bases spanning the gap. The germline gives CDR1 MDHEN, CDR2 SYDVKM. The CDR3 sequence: CASSLGLAAGEQYF. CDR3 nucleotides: TGTGCCAGCAGTTTGGGTCTAGCCGCGGGTGAGCAGTACTTC.

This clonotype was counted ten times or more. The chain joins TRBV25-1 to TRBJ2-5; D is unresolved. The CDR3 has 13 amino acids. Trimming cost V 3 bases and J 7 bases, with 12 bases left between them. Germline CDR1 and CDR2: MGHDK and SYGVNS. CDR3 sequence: CASSEGSRGTQYF. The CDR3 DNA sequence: TGTGCCAGCAGTGAGGGAAGCCGAGGGACCCAGTACTTC.

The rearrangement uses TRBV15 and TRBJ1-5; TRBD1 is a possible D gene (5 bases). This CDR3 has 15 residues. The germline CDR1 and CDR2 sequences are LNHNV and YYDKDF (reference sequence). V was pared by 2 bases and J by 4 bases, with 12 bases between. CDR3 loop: CATSRSRGLNQPQHF. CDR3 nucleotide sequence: TGTGCCACCAGCAGATCCCGGGGGTTAAATCAGCCCCAGCATTTT.

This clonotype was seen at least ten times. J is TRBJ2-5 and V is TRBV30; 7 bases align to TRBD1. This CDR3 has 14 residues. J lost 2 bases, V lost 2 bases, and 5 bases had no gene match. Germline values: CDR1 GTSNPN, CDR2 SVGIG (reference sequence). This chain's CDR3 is CAWSRPGQQETQYF. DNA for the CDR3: TGTGCCTGGAGTCGTCCGGGACAGCAAGAGACCCAGTACTTC. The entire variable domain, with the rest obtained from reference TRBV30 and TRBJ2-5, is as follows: SQTIHQWPATLVQPVGSPLSLECTVEGTSNPNLYWYRQAAGRGLQLLFYSVGIGQISSEVPQNLSASRPQDRQFILSSKKLLLSDSGFYLCAWSRPGQQETQYFGPGTRLLVL.